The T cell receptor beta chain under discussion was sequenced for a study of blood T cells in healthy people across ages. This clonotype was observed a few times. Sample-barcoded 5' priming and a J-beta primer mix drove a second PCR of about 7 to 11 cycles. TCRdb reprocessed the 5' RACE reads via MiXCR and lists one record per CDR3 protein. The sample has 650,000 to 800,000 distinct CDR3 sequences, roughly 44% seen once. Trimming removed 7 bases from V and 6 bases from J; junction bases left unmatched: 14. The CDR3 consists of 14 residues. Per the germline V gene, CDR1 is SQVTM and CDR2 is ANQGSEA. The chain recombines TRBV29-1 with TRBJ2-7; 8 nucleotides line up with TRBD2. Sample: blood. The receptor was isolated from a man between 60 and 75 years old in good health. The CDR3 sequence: CSALKRGHPSEQYF. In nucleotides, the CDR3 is TGCAGCGCGCTTAAGCGGGGGCACCCTTCCGAGCAGTACTTC.